These T cell receptor beta chains were read from a single sample in a study of regulatory T cells in long-lasting Graves disease. A single record per CDR3 protein comes from TCRdb applying MiXCR to the multiplex PCR reads. Of about 340,000 distinct CDR3 sequences detected, around 20% appear once; the ten largest clones hold less than 35%. Sequenced material: peripheral blood mononuclear cells (PBMCs), taken when the disease was refractory, from a patient treated with antithyroid drugs. The receptors derive from a female donor with Graves disease. The CDR3 runs from the conserved cysteine through the conserved F or W. The D gene is left open where the match is weak. Not all rows give a size; the values are once, few, many and, for expanded clones, a class.

CDR3 protein	CDR3 DNA	clone size	V gene	J gene	D gene
CASSRVGQRGEKLFF	TGTGCCAGCAGCCGAGTGGGCCAGAGGGGCGAAAAACTGTTTTTT	few	TRBV11-2	TRBJ1-4	-
CASSIAINRGPYGYTF	TGTGCCAGTAGTATAGCAATTAACAGGGGGCCATATGGCTACACCTTC	few	TRBV19	TRBJ1-2	TRBD1
CASSWGDATNTEAFF	TGCGCCAGCAGCTGGGGGGACGCCACCAACACTGAAGCTTTCTTT	-	TRBV5-1	TRBJ1-1	-
CASGLAGEMETQYF	TGTGCCAGCGGACTAGCGGGAGAAATGGAGACCCAGTACTTC	many	TRBV28	TRBJ2-5	TRBD2
CASSPTRQPQHF	TGTGCCAGCAGTCCAACTCGTCAGCCCCAGCATTTT	many	TRBV6-1	TRBJ1-5	-
CASSLVGGSGEKLFF	TGTGCCAGCAGCTTAGTGGGAGGCAGCGGTGAAAAACTGTTTTTT	many	TRBV7-2	TRBJ1-4	-
CASSPGGQGFGEQYF	TGTGCCAGCAGCCCAGGGGGACAGGGTTTCGGCGAGCAGTACTTC	many	TRBV11-3	TRBJ2-7	TRBD1
CASSSGTENSYGYTF	TGTGCCAGCAGTTCCGGGACAGAGAATAGCTATGGCTACACCTTC	few	TRBV6-5	TRBJ1-2	TRBD1
CASSATLGGTNTEAFF	TGTGCCAGCAGCGCTACCCTGGGGGGGACGAACACTGAAGCTTTCTTT	few	TRBV9	TRBJ1-1	-
CASSYSQAPAWGYTF	TGTGCCAGCAGTTACTCGCAGGCCCCGGCTTGGGGCTACACCTTC	many	TRBV6-4	TRBJ1-2	-
CASSWEGAITAGELFF	TGTGCCAGCAGCTGGGAGGGGGCGATAACGGCCGGGGAGCTGTTTTTT	many	TRBV5-5	TRBJ2-2	-
CASSPRDREGYTF	TGTGCCAGCAGTCCCCGGGACAGGGAAGGCTACACCTTC	few	TRBV12-3/TRBV12-4	TRBJ1-2	TRBD1
CASSSYWAKNTEAFF	TGTGCCAGCAGTTCATACTGGGCCAAGAACACTGAAGCTTTCTTT	many	TRBV28	TRBJ1-1	-
CAWSGEGRPSYEQYF	TGTGCCTGGAGTGGGGAGGGCAGACCCTCCTACGAGCAGTACTTC	few	TRBV30	TRBJ2-7	TRBD2
CASSFPSRRGGGETQYF	TGTGCCAGCAGCTTCCCCTCCCGGCGGGGGGGCGGGGAGACCCAGTACTTC	many	TRBV7-2	TRBJ2-5	TRBD2